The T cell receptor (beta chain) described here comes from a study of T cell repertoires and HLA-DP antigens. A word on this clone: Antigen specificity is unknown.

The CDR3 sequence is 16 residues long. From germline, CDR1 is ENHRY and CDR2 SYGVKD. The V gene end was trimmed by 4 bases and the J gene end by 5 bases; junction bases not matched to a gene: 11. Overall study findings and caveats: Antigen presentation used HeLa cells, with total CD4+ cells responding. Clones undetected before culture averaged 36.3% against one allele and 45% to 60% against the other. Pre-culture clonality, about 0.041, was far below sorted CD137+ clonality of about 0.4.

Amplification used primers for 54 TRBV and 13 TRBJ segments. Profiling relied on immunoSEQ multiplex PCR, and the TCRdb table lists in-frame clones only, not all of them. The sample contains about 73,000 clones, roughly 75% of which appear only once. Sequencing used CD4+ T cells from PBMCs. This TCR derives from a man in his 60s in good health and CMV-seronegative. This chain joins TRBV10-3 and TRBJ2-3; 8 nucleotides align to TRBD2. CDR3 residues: CAISVGLSGSQDTQYF. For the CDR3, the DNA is TGTGCCATCAGTGTTGGACTAAGCGGGAGTCAAGATACGCAGTATTTT.